One sample yielded the 8 T cell receptor beta chains listed below, sequenced in a study of blood T cell repertoires in COVID-19. Some clones are missing from TCRdb's copy, which holds only in-frame ones; the method was immunoSEQ multiplex PCR. This sample yields 150,000 to 200,000 clones, of which approximately 92% are seen a single time; around 4.6% belongs to the top ten. Sequenced input: peripheral blood. All receptors derive from a man between 25 and 39 years old with COVID-19, enrolled during active disease.

The chain uses TRBV2 and TRBJ1-2; D not resolved. CDR3 length equals 15 residues. Germline CDR1 reads SNHLY; CDR2 reads FYNNEI. Trimming pared 0 bases from V and 2 bases from J, leaving 10 bases between. The CDR3 coding sequence is TGTGCCAGCAGTGAAGCGCTTCGCCGGAACTATGGCTACACCTTC. Its translation: CASSEALRRNYGYTF.

This clone was seen once. The chain uses TRBV9 and TRBJ2-2; 7 positions match TRBD1. This CDR3 is built from 14 residues. The germline gives CDR1 SGDLS, CDR2 YYNGEE. Unmatched junction bases numbered 6, after V lost 3 bases and J lost 7 bases. This CDR3 reads CASSADRVVGELFF. CDR3 sequence (DNA): TGTGCCAGCAGCGCAGACAGGGTGGTCGGGGAGCTGTTTTTT.

The V call is TRBV6-2 or TRBV6-3, the J call TRBJ2-1, with 10 bases aligning to TRBD2. From germline, CDR1 is MNHEY and CDR2 SVGEGT. After removal of 7 bases from V and 8 bases from J, the junction contained 8 bases not matched to a gene. The CDR3 consists of 14 residues. CDR3 in DNA: TGTGCCAGCAACCCTAGCGGGAGTCGCCATGAGCAGTTCTTC. This codes for CASNPSGSRHEQFF.

This sequence joins TRBV27 and TRBJ1-1, with 7 bases fitting TRBD1. V trimming: 7 bases; J trimming: 2 bases; junction bases outside the gene matches: 7. The CDR3 loop spans 14 amino acids. CDR1 MNHEY and CDR2 SMNVEV come from the germline V gene (reference sequence). In nucleotides, the CDR3 is TGTGCCAGCAACCGACAGGGTTATAACACTGAAGCTTTCTTT. Residues: CASNRQGYNTEAFF.

The CDR3 reads CASSHRGFHNEQFF. The CDR3 region has the DNA TGTGCCAGCAGTCACAGGGGTTTCCACAATGAGCAGTTCTTC. V is TRBV6-5 and J is TRBJ2-1, with 7 bases matching TRBD1. The V gene end was trimmed by 5 bases and the J gene end by 5 bases; junction bases not matched to a gene: 6. Germline assignment: CDR1 MNHEY and CDR2 SVGAGI. This CDR3 has 14 residues.

This clone was counted between two and nine times. V is TRBV9 and J is TRBJ2-1; TRBD1 aligns across 8 bases. Per germline, CDR1 SGDLS and CDR2 YYNGEE. The J segment lost 6 bases and the V segment lost 0 bases, leaving 5 bases of the junction unmatched. The CDR3 consists of 15 residues. The CDR3: CASSVEGQGGNEQFF. The CDR3 DNA reads as TGTGCCAGCAGCGTAGAAGGACAGGGAGGCAATGAGCAGTTCTTC.

CDR3 loop: CAIRKGLVGSGELFF. The CDR3 region has the DNA TGTGCCATCAGAAAGGGACTTGTGGGTTCCGGGGAGCTGTTTTTT. The J gene is TRBJ2-2, the V gene TRBV10-3, with D maybe TRBD2 (6 bases). Trimming left V 6 bases short and J 6 bases short, with 17 bases between. This CDR3 contains 15 residues. Germline CDR1 and CDR2: ENHRY and SYGVKD.

Here the CDR3 DNA reads TGTGCCAGCAGCCTAAGCCGGACTGAAGCTTTCTTT. Translated, it gives CASSLSRTEAFF. The gene calls are TRBV11-2 and TRBJ1-1; D gene ambiguous. CDR3 length: 12 residues. Germline loops: CDR1 SGHAT, CDR2 FQNNGV. Trimming removed 5 bases at V and 5 bases at J, with 9 bases between.